This T cell receptor (beta chain) was found in a study of blood T cell repertoires in COVID-19. Study as a whole: Collection of acute and convalescent COVID-19 samples took place in the United States, Italy and Spain. PBMCs, B-cell-depleted T cells, or T cells provided the cDNA or gDNA that made up the material.

This clone was picked up one time. The CDR3 runs 14 residues. Germline V CDR1 and CDR2: SGHNT, YYREEE (reference sequence). Trimming left V 5 bases short and J 1 base short, with 12 bases between. How the authors handled the data: Using reference gene primer amplification, nucleated cell counts were estimated. Using immunoSEQ multiplex PCR, the repertoire was profiled, and TCRdb retains in-frame clones only, with some absent. The V and J calls and clone size are taken from that table; D and trimming were inferred from the DNA. Counted here are 150,000 or so clones, roughly 86% occurring once; the ten biggest clones make up nearly 15%.

The source is a human donor with acute or convalescent COVID-19. The donor label of this sample is uncertain. V is TRBV5-4 and J is TRBJ1-1; D might be TRBD1 (6 bases). The material sequenced was peripheral blood. In nucleotides, the CDR3 is TGTGCCAGCAGACATCGGACAGCGAACACTGAAGCTTTCTTT. Translation gives CASRHRTANTEAFF.